This paragraph covers one T cell receptor (beta chain) sequence. Under the authors' procedure: Reference gene primer amplification gave estimated nucleated cell counts. Repertoires were generated with immunoSEQ multiplex PCR, while TCRdb's copy carries only in-frame clones and drops some. The V and J calls and clone size come from that table; D and trimming were worked out from the DNA. The sample lists 200,000 to 250,000 clones; roughly 90% were seen once. The data stem from a study of blood T cell repertoires in COVID-19. This CDR3 has 15 amino acids. Trimming cost V 6 bases and J 6 bases; bases outside gene matches: 7. The germline gives CDR1 MNHEY, CDR2 SVGAGI.

This receptor was taken from a woman between 50 and 59 years old with acute or convalescent COVID-19. Sequencing was carried out using peripheral blood. This rearrangement joins TRBV6-5 to TRBJ1-5; 11 bases fit TRBD1. The CDR3 here is CASSSGQGASQPQHF. CDR3 coding DNA: TGTGCCAGCAGCTCAGGACAGGGGGCGAGTCAGCCCCAGCATTTT.